This TCR beta chain derives from a study of somatic mutations in cytotoxic T cells in rheumatoid arthritis (dated by TCRdb to 2015 to 2018). About the full investigation: Patient peripheral blood (just over 29 ml EDTA) was drawn right after diagnosis and before any treatment started. Sorted V beta1+ cells also underwent TCRB sequencing, and some V beta antibody-stained T-cell populations were flow-sorted at nearly 100% purity on a FACSAria II or Sony SH800. Whether expanded CD8+ T-cell clones in untreated, newly diagnosed rheumatoid arthritis carry somatic mutations was the study question, and clonality was characterized with TCRB deep sequencing. TCRB deep sequencing covered some 60 patients with rheumatoid arthritis along with approximately 20 healthy controls. The median ages of the patient and control groups were essentially identical.

Per the germline V gene (reference sequence), MNHEY is the CDR1 and SMNVEV is the CDR2. The CDR3 sequence holds 17 residues, the cysteine and phenylalanine included. CDR3 DNA only is kept here, 51 bases in frame from base 1. V is cut back by 1 base and J by 5 bases, with 10 bases in the junction unmatched. Genomic DNA underwent TCRB CDR3 sequencing using the immunoSEQ assay. Concerning the study's data processing: Only a few patient CD8+ clones larger than 1% matched published virus-specific TCRB sequences when compared against them. Only productive TCRB rearrangements were included in the analyses. Clonality was expressed as a Shannon entropy-based productive clonality index, with each clone defined by a unique TCRB CDR3 sequence. To calculate repertoire overlap between two samples, the template counts of each clone were considered relative to each sample's total templates. Flow cytometry-measured V-gene usage correlated with V-gene usage from TCRB sequencing, with a Spearman r of approximately 0.66. The source is immuneACCESS, and TCRdb retained only in-frame sequences with V and J called. Part of the clones is not carried over; for the studies checked, unresolved V genes explain less than half of this, and the remainder is unexplained. V, J and clone size reflect that table, while D and trimming were determined from the DNA. The sample table contains around 16,000 clones; only one count was recorded for about 83% of them. The ten largest clones take up under 20% of the sample.

Comment on this clone: Its antigen has not been determined. Base quality data are lacking; no much larger clone is found one base away.

Here is what the overall study found, with its caveats: In patients, CD8+ clonality rose with age (Spearman r of about 0.53), which was not the case in healthy controls. CD8+ T-cell clonality in rheumatoid arthritis patients was not significantly different from that in age-matched healthy controls. Several identical CD8+ TCRB sequences were found in both blood and synovial fluid, and in 8 of 65 patients the largest CD8+ clone exceeded 20% of CD8+ cells. Viral specificity could not be ruled out by absence from virus-specific databases, and the antigen targets of the expanded CD8+ clones remained unknown. The finding that TRBV07 was slightly underrepresented in patients was left unadjusted for multiple comparisons.

Flow cytometry confirmed the purity of CD4+ and CD8+ cells that had been isolated by positive magnetic bead selection on an AutoMACS. A TCR V beta antibody panel was used in flow cytometry to screen first for clonal expansions, which were then characterized by TCRB deep sequencing of sorted CD8+ fractions. Isolation of peripheral blood mononuclear cells was done through Ficoll-Paque PLUS density gradient separation. DNA from CD4-enriched, CD8-enriched or PBMC samples was extracted using Nucleospin Tissue or Tissue XS kits and then quantified on a Qubit 2.0 fluorometer. The chain is made from TRBV27 and TRBJ2-5; 10 bases in between match TRBD2. The sequence came from an adult with rheumatoid arthritis. The specimen sequenced was CD8+ T cells sorted from blood. The DNA is as follows: TGTGCCAGCAGTTTATTCGGTTTAGCGGGGGGTTTGGAGACCCAGTACTTC. This translates into CASSLFGLAGGLETQYF.